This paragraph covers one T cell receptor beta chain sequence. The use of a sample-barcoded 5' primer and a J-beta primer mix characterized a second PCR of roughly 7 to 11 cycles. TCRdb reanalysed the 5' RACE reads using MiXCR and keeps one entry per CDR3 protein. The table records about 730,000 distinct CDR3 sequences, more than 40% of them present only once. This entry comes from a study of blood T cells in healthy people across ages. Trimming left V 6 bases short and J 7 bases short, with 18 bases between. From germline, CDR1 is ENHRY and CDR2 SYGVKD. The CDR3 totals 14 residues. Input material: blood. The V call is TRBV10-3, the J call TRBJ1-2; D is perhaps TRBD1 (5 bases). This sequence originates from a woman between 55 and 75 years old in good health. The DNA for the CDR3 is TGTGCCATCAGCGCTTCGGCACAGGCGAGTGGCTACACCTTC. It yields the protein CAISASAQASGYTF.